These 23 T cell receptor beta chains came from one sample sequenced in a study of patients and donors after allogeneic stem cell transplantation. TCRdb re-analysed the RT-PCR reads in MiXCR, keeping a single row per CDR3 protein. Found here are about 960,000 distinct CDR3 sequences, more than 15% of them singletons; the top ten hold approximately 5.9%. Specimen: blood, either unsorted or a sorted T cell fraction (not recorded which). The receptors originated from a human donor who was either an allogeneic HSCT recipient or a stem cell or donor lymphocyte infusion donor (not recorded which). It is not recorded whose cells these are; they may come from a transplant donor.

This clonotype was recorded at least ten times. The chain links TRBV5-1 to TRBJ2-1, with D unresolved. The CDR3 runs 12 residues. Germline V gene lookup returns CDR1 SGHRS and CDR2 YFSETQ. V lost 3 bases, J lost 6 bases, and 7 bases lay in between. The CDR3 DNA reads TGCGCCAGCAGCTCCAGTGGCAATGAGCAGTTCTTC. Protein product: CASSSSGNEQFF.

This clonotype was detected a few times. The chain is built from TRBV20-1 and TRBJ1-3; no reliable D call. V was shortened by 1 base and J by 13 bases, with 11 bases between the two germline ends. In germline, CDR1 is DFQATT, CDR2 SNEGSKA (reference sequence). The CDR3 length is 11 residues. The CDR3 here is CSARGALQIYF. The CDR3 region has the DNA TGCAGTGCTAGAGGGGCCCTTCAAATATATTTT.

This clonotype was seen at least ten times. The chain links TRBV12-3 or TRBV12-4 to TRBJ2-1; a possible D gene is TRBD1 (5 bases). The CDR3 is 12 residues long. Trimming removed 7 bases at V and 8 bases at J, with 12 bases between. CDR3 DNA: TGTGCCAGCACTCGGCTACAGGATGAGCAGTTCTTC. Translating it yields CASTRLQDEQFF.

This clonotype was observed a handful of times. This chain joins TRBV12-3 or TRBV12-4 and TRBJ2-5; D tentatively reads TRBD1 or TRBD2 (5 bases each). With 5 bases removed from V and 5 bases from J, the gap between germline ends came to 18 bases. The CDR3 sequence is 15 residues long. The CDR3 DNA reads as TGTGCCAGCAGTGTCCGGGGCCTAGGCGGGGAGACCCAGTACTTC. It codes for CASSVRGLGGETQYF.

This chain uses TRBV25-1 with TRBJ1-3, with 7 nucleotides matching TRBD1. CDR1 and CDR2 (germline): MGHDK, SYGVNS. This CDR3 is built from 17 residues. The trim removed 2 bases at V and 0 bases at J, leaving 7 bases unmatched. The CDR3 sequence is CASSEPRDSLSGNTIYF. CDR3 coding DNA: TGTGCCAGCAGTGAACCCCGGGACAGCCTCTCTGGAAACACCATATATTTT.

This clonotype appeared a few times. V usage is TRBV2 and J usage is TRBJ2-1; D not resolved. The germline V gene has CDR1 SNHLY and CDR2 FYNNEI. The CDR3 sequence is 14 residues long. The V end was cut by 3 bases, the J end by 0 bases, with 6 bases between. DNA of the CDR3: TGTGCCAGCAGTGATGCTAGCTCCTACAATGAGCAGTTCTTC. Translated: CASSDASSYNEQFF.

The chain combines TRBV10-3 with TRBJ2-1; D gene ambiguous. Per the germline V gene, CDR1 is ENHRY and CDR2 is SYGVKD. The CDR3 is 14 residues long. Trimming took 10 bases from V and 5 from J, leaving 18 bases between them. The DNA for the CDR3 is TGTGCCACCTTCTCCAGTGTGGGCGACAATGAGCAGTTCTTC. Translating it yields CATFSSVGDNEQFF.

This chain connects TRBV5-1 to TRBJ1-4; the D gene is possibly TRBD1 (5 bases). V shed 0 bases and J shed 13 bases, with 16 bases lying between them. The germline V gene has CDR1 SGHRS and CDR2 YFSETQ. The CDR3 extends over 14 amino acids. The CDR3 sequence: CASSLVSMGEGLFF. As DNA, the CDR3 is TGCGCCAGCAGCTTGGTATCGATGGGGGAAGGACTGTTTTTT.

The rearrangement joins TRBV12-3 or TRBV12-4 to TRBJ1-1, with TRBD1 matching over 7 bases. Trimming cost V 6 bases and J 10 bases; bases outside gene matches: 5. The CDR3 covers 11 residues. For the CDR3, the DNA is TGTGCCAGCAGACTGACAGGGATAGCTTTCTTT. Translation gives CASRLTGIAFF.

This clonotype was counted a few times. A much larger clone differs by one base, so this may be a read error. CDR3 residues: CASRRDSFNYGYTF. The CDR3, as DNA: TGTGCCAGCAGGCGGGACAGCTTTAACTATGGCTACACCTTC. The V gene is TRBV6-2 or TRBV6-3, the J gene TRBJ1-2; 7 bases match TRBD1. Looked up from germline, CDR1 is MNHEY and CDR2 is SVGEGT. The V and J ends lost 6 bases and 1 base, in that order; junction bases with no gene match: 5. This CDR3 comprises 14 residues.

The CDR3 bases are TGTGCCAGCAGCTCTTTAAAGAGCTCCTACGAGCAGTACTTC. Translation: CASSSLKSSYEQYF. The V gene is TRBV5-5, the J gene TRBJ2-7; D gene uncertain. This CDR3 is built from 14 residues. Trimming took 3 bases from V and 0 from J, leaving 10 bases between them. The germline gives CDR1 SGHKS, CDR2 YYEKEE (reference sequence).

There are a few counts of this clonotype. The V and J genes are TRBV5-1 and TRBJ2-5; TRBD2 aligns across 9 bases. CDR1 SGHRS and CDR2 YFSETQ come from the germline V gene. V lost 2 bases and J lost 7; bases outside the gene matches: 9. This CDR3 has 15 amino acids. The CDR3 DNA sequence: TGCGCCAGCAGCTTCTCTCGCGGGAGGGCCGCGACCCAGTACTTC. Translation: CASSFSRGRAATQYF.

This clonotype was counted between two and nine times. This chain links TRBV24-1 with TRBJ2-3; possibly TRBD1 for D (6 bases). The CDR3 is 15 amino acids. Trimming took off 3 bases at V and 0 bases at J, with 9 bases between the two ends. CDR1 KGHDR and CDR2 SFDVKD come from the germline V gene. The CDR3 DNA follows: TGTGCCACCAGTGATGGGGGCTTCAGCACAGATACGCAGTATTTT. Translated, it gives CATSDGGFSTDTQYF.

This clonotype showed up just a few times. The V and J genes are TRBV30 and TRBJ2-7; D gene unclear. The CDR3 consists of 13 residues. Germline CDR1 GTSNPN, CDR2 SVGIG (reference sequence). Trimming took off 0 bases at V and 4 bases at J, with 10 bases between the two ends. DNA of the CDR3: TGTGCCTGGAGTGTTGGCGGTCCTTACGAGCAGTACTTC. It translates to CAWSVGGPYEQYF.

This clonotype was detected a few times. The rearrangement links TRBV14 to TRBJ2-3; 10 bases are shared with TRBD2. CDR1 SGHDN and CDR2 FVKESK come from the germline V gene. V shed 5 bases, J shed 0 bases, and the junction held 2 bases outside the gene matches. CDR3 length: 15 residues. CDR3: CASSVLAGSTDTQYF. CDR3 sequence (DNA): TGTGCCAGCAGCGTACTAGCGGGAAGCACAGATACGCAGTATTTT.

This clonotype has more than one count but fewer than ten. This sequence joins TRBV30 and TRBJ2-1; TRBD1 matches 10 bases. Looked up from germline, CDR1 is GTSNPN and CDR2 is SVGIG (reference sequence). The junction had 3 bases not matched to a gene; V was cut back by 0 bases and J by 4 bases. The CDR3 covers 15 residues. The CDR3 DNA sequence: TGTGCCTGGAGTGTACGGGACAGGGGTTACAATGAGCAGTTCTTC. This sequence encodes CAWSVRDRGYNEQFF. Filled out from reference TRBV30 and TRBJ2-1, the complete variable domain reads SQTIHQWPATLVQPVGSPLSLECTVEGTSNPNLYWYRQAAGRGLQLLFYSVGIGQISSEVPQNLSASRPQDRQFILSSKKLLLSDSGFYLCAWSVRDRGYNEQFFGPGTRLTVL.

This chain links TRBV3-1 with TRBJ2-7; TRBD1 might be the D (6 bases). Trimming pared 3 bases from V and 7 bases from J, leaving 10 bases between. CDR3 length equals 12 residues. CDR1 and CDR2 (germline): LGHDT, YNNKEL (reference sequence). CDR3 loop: CASSQTTGEQYF. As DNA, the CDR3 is TGTGCCAGCAGCCAGACCACAGGGGAGCAGTACTTC.

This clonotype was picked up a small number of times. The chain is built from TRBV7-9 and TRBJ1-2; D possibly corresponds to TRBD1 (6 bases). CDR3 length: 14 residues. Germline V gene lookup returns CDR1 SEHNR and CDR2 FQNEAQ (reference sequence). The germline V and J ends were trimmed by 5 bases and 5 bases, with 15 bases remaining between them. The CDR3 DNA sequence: TGTGCCAGCAGCCATGAAGGGGGTTCGTATGGCTACACCTTC. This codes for CASSHEGGSYGYTF.

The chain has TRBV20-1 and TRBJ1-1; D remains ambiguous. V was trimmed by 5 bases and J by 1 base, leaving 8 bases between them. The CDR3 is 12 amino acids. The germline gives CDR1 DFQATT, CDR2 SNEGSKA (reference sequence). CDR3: CSAQRRNTEAFF. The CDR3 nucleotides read TGCAGTGCTCAGCGGAGGAACACTGAAGCTTTCTTT.

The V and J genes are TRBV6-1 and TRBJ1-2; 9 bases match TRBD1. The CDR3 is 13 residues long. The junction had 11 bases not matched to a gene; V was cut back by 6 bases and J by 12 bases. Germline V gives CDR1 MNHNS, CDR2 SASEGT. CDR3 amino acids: CASSQGQGVEHTF. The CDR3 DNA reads TGTGCCAGCAGCCAGGGACAGGGAGTCGAACACACCTTC.

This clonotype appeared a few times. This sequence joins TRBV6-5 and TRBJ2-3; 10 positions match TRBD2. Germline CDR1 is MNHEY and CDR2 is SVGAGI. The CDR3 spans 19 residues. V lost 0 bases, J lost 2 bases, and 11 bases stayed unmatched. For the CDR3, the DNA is TGTGCCAGCAGTTACTCCCCTAGCGGGGGCGGATTCGACACAGATACGCAGTATTTT. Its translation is CASSYSPSGGGFDTDTQYF.

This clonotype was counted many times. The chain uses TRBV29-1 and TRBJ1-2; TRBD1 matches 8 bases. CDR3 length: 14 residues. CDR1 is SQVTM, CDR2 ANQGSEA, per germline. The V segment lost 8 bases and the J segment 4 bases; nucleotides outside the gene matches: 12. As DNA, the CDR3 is TGCAGCTTCAGTGCAGGGGGCGCAGGCTATGGCTACACCTTC. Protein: CSFSAGGAGYGYTF.

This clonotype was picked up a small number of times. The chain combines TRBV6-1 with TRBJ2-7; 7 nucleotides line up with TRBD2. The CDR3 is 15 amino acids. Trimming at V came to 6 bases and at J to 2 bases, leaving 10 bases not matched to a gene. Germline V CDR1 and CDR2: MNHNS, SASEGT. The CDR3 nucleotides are TGTGCCAGCAGCGATCGAGTAGCGGGCCCCTACGAGCAGTACTTC. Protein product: CASSDRVAGPYEQYF.